The clone carrying this T cell receptor beta chain showed up just a few times. Its antigen remains unknown. Patients were ruled out by autoimmune disease history or systemic immunosuppression. Researchers took blood at baseline, on cycle 4 day 1, and on cycle 7 day 1. The record originates from a study of OX40 agonist ivuxolimab in advanced cancers. General study findings and limits: Nonresponders included some who also had low normalized T-cell clonal expansion. Expanded peripheral T cells had an undetermined antigen specificity.

Profiled with immunoSEQ multiplex PCR; TCRdb holds only in-frame clones, not every one. The sample holds nearly 25,000 clones, 77% seen once. CDR1 and CDR2 (germline): SGHAT, FQDESV (reference sequence). V lost 0 bases to trimming and J lost 0 bases; unmatched junction nucleotides: 1. This CDR3 has 17 residues. This TCR was recovered from an adult with an advanced solid tumor such as melanoma, head and neck, liver or kidney cancer. The chain employs TRBV11-1 and TRBJ2-6, with 8 bases aligning to TRBD1. This material consisted of CD4+ or CD8+ T cells sorted from blood, taken in a trial of the OX40 agonist ivuxolimab. CDR3 loop: CASSLAGQASGANVLTF. CDR3 nucleotide sequence: TGTGCCAGCAGCTTAGCGGGACAGGCCTCTGGGGCCAACGTCCTGACTTTC.